One and the same sample provided the 3 T cell receptor beta chains below, sequenced in a study of HIV-infected patients and healthy controls. All unsorted peripheral T cells were captured because whole blood was used without fractionation. About 540 ng RNA was reverse transcribed with alpha and beta constant-region primers. Separate chain-specific third strand synthesis with multiplexing indices produced the alpha and beta libraries. MiXCR, run by TCRdb on the 5' RACE reads, gives a single entry per CDR3 protein. The sample carries some 20,000 distinct CDR3 sequences, 12% recorded once. Material for sequencing was blood. The source is an adult in good health.

The chain has TRBV28 and TRBJ1-3; D perhaps matches TRBD1 (5 bases). This CDR3 region has 16 residues. CDR1 MDHEN and CDR2 SYDVKM come from the germline V gene. Trimming took 7 bases from V and 0 from J, leaving 16 bases between them. This CDR3 reads CASNSGGPISGNTIYF. DNA of the CDR3: TGTGCCAGCAACTCGGGGGGACCAATCTCTGGAAACACCATATATTTT.

Within the sample, this clonotype is medium-sized. Written as DNA, the CDR3 is TGCAGCGTAACGGGACAGGCCACTGAAGCTTTCTTT. This gives the protein CSVTGQATEAFF. This chain links TRBV29-1 with TRBJ1-1; 8 nucleotides line up with TRBD1. The CDR3 has 12 amino acids. CDR1 SQVTM and CDR2 ANQGSEA come from the germline V gene. With V trimmed by 6 bases and J by 4 bases, 4 bases remained unmatched.

This clonotype ranks as medium-sized. This sequence joins TRBV5-1 and TRBJ2-5; perhaps TRBD1 as D (5 bases). Deletions cut 0 bases from V and 3 bases from J, with 12 bases between. Germline V lookup: CDR1 SGHRS, CDR2 YFSETQ. The CDR3 has 15 residues. The CDR3, as DNA: TGCGCCAGCAGCTTGGCTCGGCAGGGCAAAGAGACCCAGTACTTC. This sequence encodes CASSLARQGKETQYF.